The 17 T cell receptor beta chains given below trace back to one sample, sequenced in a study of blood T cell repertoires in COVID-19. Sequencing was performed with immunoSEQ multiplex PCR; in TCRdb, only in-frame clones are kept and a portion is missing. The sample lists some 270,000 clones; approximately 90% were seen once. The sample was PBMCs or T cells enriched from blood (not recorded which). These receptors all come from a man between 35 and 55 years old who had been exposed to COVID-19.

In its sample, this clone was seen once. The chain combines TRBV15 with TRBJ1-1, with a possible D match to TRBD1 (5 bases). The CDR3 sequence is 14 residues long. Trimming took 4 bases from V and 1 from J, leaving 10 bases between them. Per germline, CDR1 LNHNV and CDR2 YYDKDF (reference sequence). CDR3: CATSILQANTEAFF. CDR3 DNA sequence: TGTGCCACCAGCATCTTACAGGCGAACACTGAAGCTTTCTTT.

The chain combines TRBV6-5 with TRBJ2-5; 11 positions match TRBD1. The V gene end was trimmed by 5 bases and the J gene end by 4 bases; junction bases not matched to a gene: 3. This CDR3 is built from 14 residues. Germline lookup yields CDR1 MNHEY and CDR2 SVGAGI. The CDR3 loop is CASSPGTGGETQYF. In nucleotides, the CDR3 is TGTGCCAGCAGTCCCGGGACAGGGGGAGAGACCCAGTACTTC.

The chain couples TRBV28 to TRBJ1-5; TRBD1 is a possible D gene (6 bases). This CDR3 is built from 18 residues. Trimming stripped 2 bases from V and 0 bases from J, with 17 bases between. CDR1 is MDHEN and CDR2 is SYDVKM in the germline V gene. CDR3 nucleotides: TGTGCCAGCAGTTTAGGGGGGGCGGTTAGGTCTAGCAATCAGCCCCAGCATTTT. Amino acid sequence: CASSLGGAVRSSNQPQHF. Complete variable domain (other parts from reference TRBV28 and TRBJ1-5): DVKVTQSSRYLVKRTGEKVFLECVQDMDHENMFWYRQDPGLGLRLIYFSYDVKMKEKGDIPEGYSVSREKKERFSLILESASTNQTSMYLCASSLGGAVRSSNQPQHFGDGTRLSIL.

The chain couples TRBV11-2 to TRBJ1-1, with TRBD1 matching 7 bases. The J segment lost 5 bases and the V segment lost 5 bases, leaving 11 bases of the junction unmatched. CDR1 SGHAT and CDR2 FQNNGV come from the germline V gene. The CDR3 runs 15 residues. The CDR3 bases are TGTGCCAGCAGCGACAGGGCCCGGGGTCGGACTGAAGCTTTCTTT. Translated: CASSDRARGRTEAFF.

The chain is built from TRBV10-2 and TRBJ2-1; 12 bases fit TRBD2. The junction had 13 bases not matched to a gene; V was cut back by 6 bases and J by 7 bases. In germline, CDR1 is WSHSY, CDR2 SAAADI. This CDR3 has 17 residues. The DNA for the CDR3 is TGCGCCAGCAGGGACCCTAGCGGGAGGGCCTTTGAGAATGAGCAGTTCTTC. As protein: CASRDPSGRAFENEQFF.

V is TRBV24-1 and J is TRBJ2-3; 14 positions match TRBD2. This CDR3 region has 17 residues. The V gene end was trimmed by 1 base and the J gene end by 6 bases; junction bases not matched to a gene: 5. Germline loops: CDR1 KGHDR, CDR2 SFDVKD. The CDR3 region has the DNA TGTGCCACCAGTGATTTTTCGACTAGCGGGAGGGGGGATACGCAGTATTTT. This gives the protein CATSDFSTSGRGDTQYF.

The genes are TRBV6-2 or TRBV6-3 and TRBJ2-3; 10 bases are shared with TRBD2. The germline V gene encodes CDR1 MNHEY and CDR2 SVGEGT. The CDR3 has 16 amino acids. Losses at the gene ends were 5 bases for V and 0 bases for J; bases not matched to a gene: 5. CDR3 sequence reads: CASSPGLATSTDTQYF. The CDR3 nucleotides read TGTGCCAGCAGTCCGGGACTAGCGACTAGCACAGATACGCAGTATTTT.

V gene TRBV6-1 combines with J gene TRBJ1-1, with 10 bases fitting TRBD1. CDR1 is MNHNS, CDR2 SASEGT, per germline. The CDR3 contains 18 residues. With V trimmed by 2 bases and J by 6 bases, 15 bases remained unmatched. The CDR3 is CASSEILSTGGGGPEAFF. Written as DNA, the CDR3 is TGTGCCAGCAGTGAAATTTTATCGACAGGGGGCGGTGGACCTGAAGCTTTCTTT.

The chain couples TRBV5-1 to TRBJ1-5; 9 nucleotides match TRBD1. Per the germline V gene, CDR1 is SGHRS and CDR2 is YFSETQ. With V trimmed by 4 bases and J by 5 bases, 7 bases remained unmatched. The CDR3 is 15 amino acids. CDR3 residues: CASSTGTGSDQPQHF. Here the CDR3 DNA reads TGCGCCAGCAGCACGGGGACAGGGAGTGATCAGCCCCAGCATTTT.

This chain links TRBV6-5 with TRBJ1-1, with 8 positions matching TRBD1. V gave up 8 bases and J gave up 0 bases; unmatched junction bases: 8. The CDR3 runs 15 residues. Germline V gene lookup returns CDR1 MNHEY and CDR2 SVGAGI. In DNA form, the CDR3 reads TGTGCCAGCGTCAGGGGGCTAGGAATGAACACTGAAGCTTTCTTT. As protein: CASVRGLGMNTEAFF.

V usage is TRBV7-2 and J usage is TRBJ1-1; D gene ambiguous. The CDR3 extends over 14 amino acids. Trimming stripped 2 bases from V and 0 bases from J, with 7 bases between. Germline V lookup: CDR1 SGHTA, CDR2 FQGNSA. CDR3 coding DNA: TGTGCCAGCAGCTTATACAGCTTGAACACTGAAGCTTTCTTT. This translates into CASSLYSLNTEAFF.

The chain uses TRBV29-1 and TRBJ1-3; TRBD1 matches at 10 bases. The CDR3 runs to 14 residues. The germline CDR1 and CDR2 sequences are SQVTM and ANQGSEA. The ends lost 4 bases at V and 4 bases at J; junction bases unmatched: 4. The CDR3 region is CSVVGTGAGNTIYF. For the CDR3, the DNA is TGCAGCGTTGTCGGGACAGGGGCAGGAAACACCATATATTTT. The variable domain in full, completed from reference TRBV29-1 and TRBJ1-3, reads SAVISQKPSRDICQRGTSLTIQCQVDSQVTMMFWYRQQPGQSLTLIATANQGSEATYESGFVIDKFPISRPNLTFSTLTVSNMSPEDSSIYLCSVVGTGAGNTIYFGEGSWLTVV.

This CDR3 is CASKQQQAYGYTF. The CDR3 DNA is TGTGCCAGCAAGCAACAGCAGGCCTATGGCTACACCTTC. The chain uses TRBV12-3 or TRBV12-4 and TRBJ1-2; D uncertain. V was pared by 7 bases and J by 4 bases, with 13 bases between. This CDR3 is 13 amino acids long.

The CDR3 region is CASSYPVNRDGTDTQYF. The CDR3 coding sequence is TGCGCCAGCAGCTACCCCGTCAACAGGGATGGCACAGATACGCAGTATTTT. This sequence joins TRBV5-1 and TRBJ2-3, with a weak D call TRBD1 (6 bases). V dropped 3 bases and J dropped 1 base, with 18 bases sitting between them. The CDR3 length is 17 residues. CDR1 and CDR2 (germline): SGHRS, YFSETQ.

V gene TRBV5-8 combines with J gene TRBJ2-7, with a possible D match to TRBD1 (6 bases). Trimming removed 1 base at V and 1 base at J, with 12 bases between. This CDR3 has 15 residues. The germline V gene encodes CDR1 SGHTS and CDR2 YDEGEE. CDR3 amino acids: CASSLRGGPSYEQYF. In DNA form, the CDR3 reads TGTGCCAGCAGCTTGAGAGGGGGACCTTCCTACGAGCAGTACTTC.

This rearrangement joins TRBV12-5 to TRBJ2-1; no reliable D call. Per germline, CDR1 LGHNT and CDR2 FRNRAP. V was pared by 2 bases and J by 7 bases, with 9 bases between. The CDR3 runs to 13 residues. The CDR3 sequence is CASGLRSTNEQFF. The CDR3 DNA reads TGTGCTAGTGGTTTGAGATCTACGAATGAGCAGTTCTTC.

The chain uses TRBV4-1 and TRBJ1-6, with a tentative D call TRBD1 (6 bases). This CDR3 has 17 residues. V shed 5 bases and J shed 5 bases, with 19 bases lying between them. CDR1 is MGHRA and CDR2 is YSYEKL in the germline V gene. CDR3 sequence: CASSEVEGTQDNSPLHF. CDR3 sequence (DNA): TGCGCCAGCAGCGAAGTTGAAGGGACACAAGATAATTCACCCCTCCACTTT.